The 10 T cell receptor beta chains below all came from one sample that was sequenced in a study of OX40 agonist ivuxolimab in advanced cancers. Sequencing used immunoSEQ multiplex PCR; TCRdb keeps in-frame clones, though not all of them. Altogether fewer than 90,000 clones are present, about nine tenths being singletons, with the ten largest covering under 1.5%. Sequencing used CD4+ or CD8+ T cells sorted from blood, obtained in a trial of the OX40 agonist ivuxolimab. The receptors here all came from an adult with an advanced solid tumor such as melanoma, head and neck, liver or kidney cancer.

The gene calls are TRBV27 and TRBJ2-3; D is possibly TRBD1 or TRBD2 (6 bases each). V was cut by 8 bases and J by 2 bases, with 8 bases left in between. CDR3 length: 12 amino acids. Looked up from germline, CDR1 is MNHEY and CDR2 is SMNVEV (reference sequence). Here the CDR3 DNA reads TGTGCCAGCTGGGGGGCCACAGATACGCAGTATTTT. Translated, it gives CASWGATDTQYF.

This rearrangement joins TRBV15 to TRBJ1-5; the D gene is possibly TRBD1 (6 bases). This CDR3 has 14 amino acids. Deletions cut 3 bases from V and 7 bases from J, with 13 bases between. CDR1 LNHNV and CDR2 YYDKDF come from the germline V gene (reference sequence). The CDR3 region is CATSRGGLGQPQHF. The CDR3 bases are TGTGCCACCAGCAGGGGGGGGCTTGGGCAGCCCCAGCATTTT.

The chain couples TRBV10-3 to TRBJ1-4, with TRBD1 identical over 9 bases. V dropped 10 bases and J dropped 6; count of bases not matched to a gene: 12. Germline lookup yields CDR1 ENHRY and CDR2 SYGVKD. CDR3 size: 15 residues. The CDR3 loop is CATQGKDRGDEKLFF. The CDR3 DNA follows: TGTGCCACACAGGGTAAGGACAGGGGTGATGAAAAACTGTTTTTT.

J is TRBJ2-7 and V is TRBV5-1; 10 bases agree with TRBD2. The CDR3 has 14 residues. V lost 6 bases to trimming and J lost 5 bases; unmatched junction nucleotides: 8. Looked up from germline, CDR1 is SGHRS and CDR2 is YFSETQ. CDR3 loop: CASNPSGRRHEQYF. The CDR3, as DNA: TGCGCCAGCAACCCTAGCGGGAGAAGGCACGAGCAGTACTTC.

The chain recombines TRBV5-4 with TRBJ2-5; TRBD2 agrees at 9 bases. V dropped 2 bases and J dropped 3; count of bases not matched to a gene: 5. The germline V gene encodes CDR1 SGHNT and CDR2 YYREEE (reference sequence). This CDR3 contains 15 residues. This chain's CDR3 is CASSLPGLAEETQYF. The CDR3 DNA reads TGTGCCAGCAGCTTACCGGGACTAGCCGAAGAGACCCAGTACTTC.

This clone was observed once. This chain uses TRBV6-6 with TRBJ1-5; D not certain. The CDR3 has 15 amino acids. V lost 5 bases and J 0 bases, leaving 11 bases between the germline ends. CDR1 and CDR2 (germline): MNHNY, SVGAGI (reference sequence). The CDR3 region has the DNA TGTGCCAGCAGTACCCCAGTATATAGCAATCAGCCCCAGCATTTT. Translation: CASSTPVYSNQPQHF.

The chain uses TRBV5-8 and TRBJ2-5; D is tentatively TRBD1 or TRBD2 (6 bases each). This CDR3 is 15 amino acids long. Germline loops: CDR1 SGHTS, CDR2 YDEGEE. V was cut by 4 bases and J by 1 base, with 14 bases left in between. The CDR3 bases are TGTGCCAGCAGCCCGGGGGAGACAGGCCAAGAGACCCAGTACTTC. This codes for CASSPGETGQETQYF. Filled out from reference TRBV5-8 and TRBJ2-5, the complete variable domain reads EAGVTQSPTHLIKTRGQQATLRCSPISGHTSVYWYQQALGLGLQFLLWYDEGEERNRGNFPPRFSGRQFPNYSSELNVNALELEDSALYLCASSPGETGQETQYFGPGTRLLVL.

The CDR3 is CASSYGFMNTEAFF. The CDR3 bases are TGTGCCAGCAGTTACGGATTCATGAACACTGAAGCTTTCTTT. This rearrangement joins TRBV6-6 to TRBJ1-1; D is unresolved. V was trimmed by 2 bases and J by 0 bases, leaving 7 bases between them. The CDR3 length is 14 residues. Germline CDR1 MNHNY, CDR2 SVGAGI (reference sequence).

This clone was seen a handful of times. The chain is built from TRBV4-1 and TRBJ1-2, with D unclear. V was shortened by 1 base and J by 7 bases, with 13 bases between the two germline ends. Germline V gene sequence: CDR1 MGHRA, CDR2 YSYEKL. This CDR3 has 14 amino acids. CDR3 residues: CASSQGTFRGGYTF. Here the CDR3 DNA reads TGCGCCAGCAGCCAAGGGACCTTCCGCGGTGGCTACACCTTC.

This chain connects TRBV2 to TRBJ1-3; D gene ambiguous. The CDR3 totals 15 residues. V was clipped by 5 bases and J by 0 bases, with 11 bases between them. The germline V gene encodes CDR1 SNHLY and CDR2 FYNNEI. CDR3 nucleotides: TGTGCCAGCAGTCCGTACATAAGCTCTGGAAACACCATATATTTT. Its protein product is CASSPYISSGNTIYF.